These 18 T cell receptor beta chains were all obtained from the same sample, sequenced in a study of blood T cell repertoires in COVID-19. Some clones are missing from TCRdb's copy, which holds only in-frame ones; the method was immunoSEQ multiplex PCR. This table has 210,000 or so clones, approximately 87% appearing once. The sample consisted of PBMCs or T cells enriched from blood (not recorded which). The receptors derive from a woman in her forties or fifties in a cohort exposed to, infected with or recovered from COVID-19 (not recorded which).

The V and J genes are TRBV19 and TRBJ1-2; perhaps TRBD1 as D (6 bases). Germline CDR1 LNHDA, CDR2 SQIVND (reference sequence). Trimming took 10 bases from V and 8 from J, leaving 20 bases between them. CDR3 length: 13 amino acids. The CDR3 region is CATGAAGARGYTF. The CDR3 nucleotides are TGTGCCACCGGAGCAGCAGGGGCAAGAGGCTACACCTTC.

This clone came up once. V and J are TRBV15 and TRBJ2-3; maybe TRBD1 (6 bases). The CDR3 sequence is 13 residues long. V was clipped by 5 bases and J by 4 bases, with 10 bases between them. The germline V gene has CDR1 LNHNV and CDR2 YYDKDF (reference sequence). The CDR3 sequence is CATSLQGADTQYF. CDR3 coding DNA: TGTGCCACCAGCTTACAGGGTGCAGATACGCAGTATTTT.

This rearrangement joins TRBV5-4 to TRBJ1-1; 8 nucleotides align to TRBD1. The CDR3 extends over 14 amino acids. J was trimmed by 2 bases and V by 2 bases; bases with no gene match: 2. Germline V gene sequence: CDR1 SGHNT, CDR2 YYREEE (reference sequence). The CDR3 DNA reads TGTGCCAGCAGCTTTGACAGGGGAAACACTGAAGCTTTCTTT. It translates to CASSFDRGNTEAFF.

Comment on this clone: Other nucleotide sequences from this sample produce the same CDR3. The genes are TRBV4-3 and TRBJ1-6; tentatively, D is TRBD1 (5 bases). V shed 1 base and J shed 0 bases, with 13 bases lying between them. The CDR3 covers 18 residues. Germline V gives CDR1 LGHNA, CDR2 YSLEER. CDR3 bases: TGCGCCAGCAGCCAAGGAGCGCAGGGAAGCTCCTATAATTCACCCCTCCACTTT. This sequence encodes CASSQGAQGSSYNSPLHF.

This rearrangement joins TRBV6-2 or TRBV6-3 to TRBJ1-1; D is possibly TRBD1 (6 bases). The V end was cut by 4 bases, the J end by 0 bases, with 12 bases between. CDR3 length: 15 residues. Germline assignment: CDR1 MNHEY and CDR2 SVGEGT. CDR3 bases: TGTGCCAGCAGTTTGACAGGCAGGATGAACACTGAAGCTTTCTTT. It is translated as CASSLTGRMNTEAFF.

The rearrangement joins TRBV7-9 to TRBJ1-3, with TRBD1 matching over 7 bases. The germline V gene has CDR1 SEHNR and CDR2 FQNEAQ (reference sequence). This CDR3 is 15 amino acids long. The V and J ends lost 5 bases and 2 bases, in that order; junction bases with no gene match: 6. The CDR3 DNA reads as TGTGCCAGCAGCCGCGACAGGGACCCTGGAAACACCATATATTTT. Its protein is CASSRDRDPGNTIYF. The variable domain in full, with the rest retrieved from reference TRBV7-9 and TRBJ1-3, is DTGVSQNPRHKITKRGQNVTFRCDPISEHNRLYWYRQTLGQGPEFLTYFQNEAQLEKSRLLSDRFSAERPKGSFSTLEIQRTEQGDSAMYLCASSRDRDPGNTIYFGEGSWLTVV.

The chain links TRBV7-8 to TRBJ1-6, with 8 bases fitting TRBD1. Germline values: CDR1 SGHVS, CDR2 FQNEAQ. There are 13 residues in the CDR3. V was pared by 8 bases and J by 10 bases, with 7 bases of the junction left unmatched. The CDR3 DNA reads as TGTGCCAGCCGACAGGGGCTAGGATCACCCCTCCACTTT. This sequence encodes CASRQGLGSPLHF.

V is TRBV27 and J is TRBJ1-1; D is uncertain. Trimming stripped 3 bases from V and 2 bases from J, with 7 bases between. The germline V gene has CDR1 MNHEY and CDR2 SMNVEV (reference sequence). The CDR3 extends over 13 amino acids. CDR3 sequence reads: CASSFERNTEAFF. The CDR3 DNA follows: TGTGCCAGCAGTTTTGAGAGAAACACTGAAGCTTTCTTT.

This CDR3 is CASSIRTGSSNQPQHF. The DNA for the CDR3 is TGTGCCAGTAGTATAAGGACAGGGTCCAGCAATCAGCCCCAGCATTTT. The chain employs TRBV19 and TRBJ1-5; 8 bases are a match to TRBD1. The V gene's germline CDR1 is LNHDA and CDR2 SQIVND (reference sequence). J gave up 1 base and V 2 bases, and 4 bases lay outside the gene matches. This CDR3 comprises 16 residues.

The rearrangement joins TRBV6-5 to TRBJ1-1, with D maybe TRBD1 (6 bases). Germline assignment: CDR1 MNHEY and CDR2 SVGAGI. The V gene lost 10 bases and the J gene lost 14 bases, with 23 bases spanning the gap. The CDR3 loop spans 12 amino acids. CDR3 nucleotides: TGTGCCACCTCCTTATCGGGACACGTTATATTCTTT. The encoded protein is CATSLSGHVIFF.

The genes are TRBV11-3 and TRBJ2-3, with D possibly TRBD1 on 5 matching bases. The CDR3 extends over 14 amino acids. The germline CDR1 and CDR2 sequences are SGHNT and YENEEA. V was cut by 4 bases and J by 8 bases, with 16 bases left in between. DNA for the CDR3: TGTGCCAGCAGCTCGGTCGGAAGGGGCGGTACGCAGTATTTT. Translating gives CASSSVGRGGTQYF.

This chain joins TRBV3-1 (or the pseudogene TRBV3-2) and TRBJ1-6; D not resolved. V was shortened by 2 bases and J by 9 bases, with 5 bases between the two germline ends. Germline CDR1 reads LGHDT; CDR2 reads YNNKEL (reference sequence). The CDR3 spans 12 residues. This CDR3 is CASSQSLSPLHF. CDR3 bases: TGTGCCAGCAGCCAATCACTTTCACCCCTCCACTTT.

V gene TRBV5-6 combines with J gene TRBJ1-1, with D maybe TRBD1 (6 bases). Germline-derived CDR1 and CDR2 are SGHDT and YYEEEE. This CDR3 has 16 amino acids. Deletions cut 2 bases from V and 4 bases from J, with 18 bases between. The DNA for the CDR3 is TGTGCCAGCAGCTTTCGGGGGCTAGGCGGGGGCACTGAAGCTTTCTTT. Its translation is CASSFRGLGGGTEAFF.

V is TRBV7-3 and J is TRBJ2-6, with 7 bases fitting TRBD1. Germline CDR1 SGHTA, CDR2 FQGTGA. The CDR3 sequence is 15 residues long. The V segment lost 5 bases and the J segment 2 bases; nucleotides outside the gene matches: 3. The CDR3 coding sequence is TGTGCCAGCAGCGGTGACAGGGCTGGGGCCAACGTCCTGACTTTC. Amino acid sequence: CASSGDRAGANVLTF.

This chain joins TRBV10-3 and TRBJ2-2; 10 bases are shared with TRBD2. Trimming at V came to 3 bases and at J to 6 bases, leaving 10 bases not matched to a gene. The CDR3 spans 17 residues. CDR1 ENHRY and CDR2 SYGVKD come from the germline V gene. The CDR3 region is CAISEFNSGGPSGELFF. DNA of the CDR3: TGTGCCATCAGTGAATTCAATAGCGGGGGGCCCTCCGGGGAGCTGTTTTTT.

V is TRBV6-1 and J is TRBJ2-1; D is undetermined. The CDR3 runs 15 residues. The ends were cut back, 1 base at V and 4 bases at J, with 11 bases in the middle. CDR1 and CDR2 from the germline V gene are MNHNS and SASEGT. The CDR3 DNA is TGTGCCAGCAGTGAAGACGCAGGATTGTACAATGAGCAGTTCTTC. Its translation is CASSEDAGLYNEQFF.

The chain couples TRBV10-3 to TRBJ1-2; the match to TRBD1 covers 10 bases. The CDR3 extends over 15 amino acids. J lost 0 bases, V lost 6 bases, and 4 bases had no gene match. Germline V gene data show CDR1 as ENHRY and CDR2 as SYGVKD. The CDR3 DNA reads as TGTGCCATCAGCAGGGACAGGGGTACTAACTATGGCTACACCTTC. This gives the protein CAISRDRGTNYGYTF.

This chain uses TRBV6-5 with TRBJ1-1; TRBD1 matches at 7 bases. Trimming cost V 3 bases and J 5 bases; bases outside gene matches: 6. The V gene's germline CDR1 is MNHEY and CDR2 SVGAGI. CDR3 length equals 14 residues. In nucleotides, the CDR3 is TGTGCCAGCAGTTATTCAGGGGGAGTAACTGAAGCTTTCTTT. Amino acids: CASSYSGGVTEAFF.